One sample yielded the 25 T cell receptor beta chains listed below, sequenced in a study of T cells in Graves' hyperthyroidism and ophthalmopathy. What was amplified from RNA transcripts were TCR beta CDR3 regions. Initially, a first-round RT-PCR of the TCR CDR3 employed the HTBI primer set. One entry per CDR3 protein results from TCRdb running MiXCR on the multiplex PCR reads. The data show about 250,000 distinct CDR3 sequences, with 22% seen just once and about 60% held by the top ten. Sequencing input: blood. Every receptor here comes from a man younger than 40 with Graves' ophthalmopathy.

This clonotype was seen repeatedly, ten times or more. The J gene is TRBJ2-3, the V gene TRBV11-2; maybe TRBD1 (7 bases). This CDR3 spans 16 amino acids. Germline lookup yields CDR1 SGHAT and CDR2 FQNNGV. V was pared by 5 bases and J by 1 base, with 16 bases between. The CDR3 DNA reads TGTGCCAGCAGCCCCAACAGGGGACTGGGCACAGATACGCAGTATTTT. It translates to CASSPNRGLGTDTQYF.

There are a few counts of this clonotype. CDR3 sequence reads: CSASLLRGTSGDTQYF. The CDR3 DNA is TGCAGTGCTAGCCTCCTTAGAGGGACTAGCGGGGATACGCAGTATTTT. This chain uses TRBV20-1 with TRBJ2-3; 12 bases are shared with TRBD2. Trimming at V came to 3 bases and at J to 6 bases, leaving 10 bases not matched to a gene. CDR1 and CDR2 from the germline V gene are DFQATT and SNEGSKA (reference sequence). The CDR3 length is 16 residues.

Details on this clonotype: This could be a read error, since a much larger clone is one nucleotide away. CDR3 sequence reads: CASSRAKDTEAFF. The CDR3 bases are TGTGCCAGCTCACGAGCAAAGGACACTGAAGCTTTCTTT. The rearrangement links TRBV18 to TRBJ1-1; D not certain. Germline lookup yields CDR1 KGHSH and CDR2 LQKENI. V was cut by 4 bases and J by 3 bases, with 9 bases left in between. The CDR3 extends over 13 amino acids. Looking up the rest from reference TRBV18 and TRBJ1-1 gives the full variable domain: NAGVMQNPRHLVRRRGQEARLRCSPMKGHSHVYWYRQLPEEGLKFMVYLQKENIIDESGMPKERFSAEFPKEGPSILRIQQVVRGDSAAYFCASSRAKDTEAFFGQGTRLTVV.

This clonotype was observed a few times. The chain carries TRBV6-1 and TRBJ1-1; D gene unclear. Germline lookup yields CDR1 MNHNS and CDR2 SASEGT. This CDR3 region has 12 residues. V lost 6 bases, J lost 9 bases, and 14 bases lay in between. Here the CDR3 reads CASSTGSLKAFF. The CDR3 DNA sequence: TGTGCCAGCAGCACCGGTTCATTGAAAGCTTTCTTT.

This clonotype was counted many times. J is TRBJ2-1 and V is TRBV6-2 or TRBV6-3, with D perhaps TRBD1 (6 bases). This CDR3 comprises 12 residues. CDR1 is MNHEY, CDR2 SVGEGT, per germline. V was shortened by 10 bases and J by 6 bases, with 13 bases between the two germline ends. CDR3 coding DNA: TGTGCCACGACAGGAAACCTCAATGAGCAGTTCTTC. Encoded protein: CATTGNLNEQFF.

This clonotype appeared many times. CDR3 protein: CASSRQGGETEAFF. CDR3 DNA sequence: TGTGCCAGCAGTCGACAGGGGGGTGAGACTGAAGCTTTCTTT. The rearrangement links TRBV7-9 to TRBJ1-1; 9 bases map to TRBD1. CDR1 is SEHNR, CDR2 FQNEAQ, per germline (reference sequence). V shed 6 bases, J shed 5 bases, and the junction held 7 bases outside the gene matches. The CDR3 length is 14 residues.

This clonotype was counted ten times or more. J is TRBJ2-7 and V is TRBV5-1; 7 bases fit TRBD2. Germline CDR1 reads SGHRS; CDR2 reads YFSETQ. This CDR3 is 15 amino acids long. The V and J ends lost 4 bases and 2 bases, in that order; junction bases with no gene match: 9. This CDR3 reads CASSGISGYPYEQYF. CDR3 DNA sequence: TGCGCCAGCAGCGGAATTAGCGGGTACCCCTACGAGCAGTACTTC.

The J gene is TRBJ1-2, the V gene TRBV30; the D gene is possibly TRBD1 (5 bases). V gave up 2 bases and J gave up 8 bases, with 18 bases separating them. The germline CDR1 and CDR2 sequences are GTSNPN and SVGIG (reference sequence). CDR3 size: 14 residues. In DNA, the CDR3 is TGTGCCTGGAGTTCAGACGGGGGTGGAGAGGGCTACACCTTC. It encodes CAWSSDGGGEGYTF.

V usage is TRBV27 and J usage is TRBJ2-6, with D unclear. The germline gives CDR1 MNHEY, CDR2 SMNVEV (reference sequence). This CDR3 spans 15 amino acids. Trimming took off 4 bases at V and 4 bases at J, with 11 bases between the two ends. DNA of the CDR3: TGTGCCAGCAGTTCCTGGTCCACCGGGGCCAACGTCCTGACTTTC. Translating it yields CASSSWSTGANVLTF. Full variable domain (remainder filled in from reference TRBV27 and TRBJ2-6): EAQVTQNPRYLITVTGKKLTVTCSQNMNHEYMSWYRQDPGLGLRQIYYSMNVEVTDKGDVPEGYKVSRKEKRNFPLILESPSPNQTSLYFCASSSWSTGANVLTFGAGSRLTVL.

This clonotype was counted only a few times. CDR3 DNA sequence: TGTGCCAGCAGACTGGGACTTTCGGGTCAGCCCCAGCATTTT. Residues: CASRLGLSGQPQHF. This sequence joins TRBV27 and TRBJ1-5; D is possibly TRBD1 (5 bases). This CDR3 is 14 amino acids long. Trimming removed 6 bases from V and 6 bases from J, with 15 bases in between. CDR1 is MNHEY and CDR2 is SMNVEV in the germline V gene (reference sequence).

This clonotype was counted many times. V is TRBV2 and J is TRBJ2-7; no firm D call. The V gene's germline CDR1 is SNHLY and CDR2 FYNNEI. Trimming left V 4 bases short and J 1 base short, with 8 bases between. This CDR3 comprises 13 residues. CDR3 protein: CASSGAGSYEQYF. The CDR3 region has the DNA TGTGCCAGCAGTGGGGCAGGTTCCTACGAGCAGTACTTC.

The chain uses TRBV20-1 and TRBJ2-7, with 11 bases that match TRBD2. This CDR3 has 16 residues. Germline V gene lookup returns CDR1 DFQATT and CDR2 SNEGSKA (reference sequence). Trimming took 0 bases from V and 7 from J; bases not matched to a gene: 11. The CDR3 region is CSARDLASGGRLEQYF. In DNA, the CDR3 is TGCAGTGCTAGAGATCTAGCTAGCGGGGGGCGTTTAGAGCAGTACTTC.

This clonotype appeared many times. The rearrangement uses TRBV28 and TRBJ1-6, with 10 bases aligning to TRBD1. With 6 bases clipped from V and 11 bases from J, the junction kept 7 bases outside the gene matches. Germline values: CDR1 MDHEN, CDR2 SYDVKM. CDR3 length: 14 residues. The CDR3 loop reads CASSFGTGVAPLHF. Here the CDR3 DNA reads TGTGCCAGCAGCTTCGGGACAGGGGTGGCACCCCTCCACTTT. Full variable domain (rest looked up from reference TRBV28 and TRBJ1-6): DVKVTQSSRYLVKRTGEKVFLECVQDMDHENMFWYRQDPGLGLRLIYFSYDVKMKEKGDIPEGYSVSREKKERFSLILESASTNQTSMYLCASSFGTGVAPLHFGNGTRLTVT.

This clonotype has a handful of counts. The gene calls are TRBV10-1 and TRBJ2-7; D remains unclear. The germline V gene encodes CDR1 WNHNN and CDR2 SYGVQD (reference sequence). The CDR3 is 15 amino acids. V was pared by 3 bases and J by 2 bases, with 14 bases between. The CDR3 reads CASSESVAPTYEQYF. Written as DNA, the CDR3 is TGCGCCAGCAGTGAAAGTGTAGCCCCCACCTACGAGCAGTACTTC.

A few counts support this clonotype. The J gene is TRBJ1-4, the V gene TRBV4-1, with TRBD1 as a possible D gene (5 bases). Trimming pared 1 base from V and 6 bases from J, leaving 12 bases between. Germline CDR1 is MGHRA and CDR2 is YSYEKL. The CDR3 runs 15 residues. The CDR3 sequence: CASSQGWGGDEKLFF. The CDR3 DNA reads as TGCGCCAGCAGCCAAGGTTGGGGGGGGGATGAAAAACTGTTTTTT.

V is TRBV19 and J is TRBJ1-1; D remains unclear. The CDR3 contains 13 residues. V shed 6 bases and J shed 3 bases, with 11 bases lying between them. The V gene's germline CDR1 is LNHDA and CDR2 SQIVND (reference sequence). In nucleotides, the CDR3 is TGTGCCAGTAGCGGACGGATTGACACTGAAGCTTTCTTT. It is translated as CASSGRIDTEAFF.

This chain joins TRBV5-1 and TRBJ1-6; D not resolved. Looked up from germline, CDR1 is SGHRS and CDR2 is YFSETQ. CDR3 length: 16 residues. The V end lost 3 bases, the J end lost 9 bases, and 19 bases lay between the germline ends. The CDR3 reads CASSSRPDGESSPLHF. The DNA for the CDR3 is TGCGCCAGCAGCTCTCGCCCGGACGGGGAGAGTTCACCCCTCCACTTT.

This clonotype was detected a few times. The chain uses TRBV29-1 and TRBJ1-5; D is perhaps TRBD1 (5 bases). From germline, CDR1 is SQVTM and CDR2 ANQGSEA. The CDR3 runs 14 residues. Trimming removed 4 bases at V and 3 bases at J, with 13 bases between. The CDR3 loop reads CSVGDAGFNQPQHF. CDR3 DNA sequence: TGCAGCGTTGGGGACGCAGGATTCAATCAGCCCCAGCATTTT.

J is TRBJ2-1 and V is TRBV4-2; D ambiguous. The CDR3 consists of 14 residues. Germline V gene sequence: CDR1 LGHNA, CDR2 YNFKEQ. V lost 1 base, J lost 9 bases, and 13 bases lay in between. CDR3 residues: CASSQGSKEPEQFF. The CDR3 region has the DNA TGTGCCAGCAGCCAAGGATCGAAGGAGCCTGAGCAGTTCTTC.

In this sample, this clonotype turned up many times. The chain is built from TRBV7-9 and TRBJ1-1; D remains ambiguous. Germline lookup yields CDR1 SEHNR and CDR2 FQNEAQ (reference sequence). V was shortened by 2 bases and J by 6 bases, with 10 bases between the two germline ends. There are 13 residues in the CDR3. DNA of the CDR3: TGTGCCAGCAGCTTACTCCAGATCGCTGAAGCTTTCTTT. Its protein product is CASSLLQIAEAFF.

The genes are TRBV7-6 and TRBJ2-7; no firm D call. This CDR3 contains 13 residues. With 6 bases removed from V and 3 bases from J, the gap between germline ends came to 12 bases. Per germline, CDR1 SGHVS and CDR2 FNYEAQ. CDR3 loop: CASSPSRNYEQYF. The CDR3 region has the DNA TGTGCCAGCAGTCCCTCCCGGAACTACGAGCAGTACTTC.

Only a few counts were recorded for this clonotype. The CDR3 sequence is CSVASPGQLIYGYTF. As DNA, the CDR3 is TGCAGCGTTGCCTCCCCGGGACAACTTATTTATGGCTACACCTTC. The chain combines TRBV29-1 with TRBJ1-2; D may be TRBD1 (6 bases). The germline V gene encodes CDR1 SQVTM and CDR2 ANQGSEA. The CDR3 is 15 amino acids. V lost 4 bases and J lost 5, with 20 bases in between.

This clonotype was observed a few times. The chain employs TRBV6-1 and TRBJ2-3, with D hard to call. Germline-derived CDR1 and CDR2 are MNHNS and SASEGT. Trimming shortened V by 6 bases and J by 3 bases, and 10 bases separated the two germline ends. The CDR3 length is 13 residues. The CDR3 here is CASSPSWTDTQYF. CDR3 nucleotides: TGTGCCAGCAGCCCCTCGTGGACAGATACGCAGTATTTT.

The V gene is TRBV18, the J gene TRBJ1-1; no reliable D call. Trimming pared 5 bases from V and 1 base from J, leaving 11 bases between. The CDR3 consists of 14 residues. CDR1 is KGHSH and CDR2 is LQKENI in the germline V gene. The CDR3 DNA sequence: TGTGCCAGCTCAACCAGTGCAGCGAACACTGAAGCTTTCTTT. The encoded protein is CASSTSAANTEAFF.

The chain has TRBV30 and TRBJ2-1; D ambiguous. Trimming shortened V by 1 base and J by 7 bases, and 5 bases separated the two germline ends. This CDR3 has 11 amino acids. Germline CDR1 is GTSNPN and CDR2 is SVGIG (reference sequence). The CDR3 loop reads CAWSGTNEQFF. The CDR3 DNA reads as TGTGCCTGGAGTGGAACGAATGAGCAGTTCTTC. Together with reference TRBV30 and TRBJ2-1, the CDR3 gives the full variable domain: SQTIHQWPATLVQPVGSPLSLECTVEGTSNPNLYWYRQAAGRGLQLLFYSVGIGQISSEVPQNLSASRPQDRQFILSSKKLLLSDSGFYLCAWSGTNEQFFGPGTRLTVL.